Following are 5 T cell receptor beta chains from one sample sequenced in a study of monozygotic twins with inflammatory bowel disease. One entry per CDR3 protein, without DNA, is what TCRdb gives after re-calling the 5' RACE reads. The table counts roughly 300,000 distinct CDR3 sequences; over 5.5% lies in the top ten. The specimen was blood. These receptors originate from a human donor with ulcerative colitis or Crohn's disease, or a healthy co-twin of an affected twin (not recorded which).

The gene calls are TRBV18 and TRBJ2-7; without DNA, the TCRdb call of TRBD1 cannot be checked. The CDR3 loop spans 15 amino acids. The germline CDR1 and CDR2 sequences are KGHSH and LQKENI. The CDR3 loop reads CASSPEDRPNYEQYF. Together with reference TRBV18 and TRBJ2-7, the CDR3 gives the full variable domain: NAGVMQNPRHLVRRRGQEARLRCSPMKGHSHVYWYRQLPEEGLKFMVYLQKENIIDESGMPKERFSAEFPKEGPSILRIQQVVRGDSAAYFCASSPEDRPNYEQYFGPGTRLTVT.

The gene calls are TRBV7-2 and TRBJ1-3; with no DNA, the TCRdb D assignment of TRBD1 cannot be verified. The CDR3 extends over 13 amino acids. Looked up from germline, CDR1 is SGHTA and CDR2 is FQGNSA. The CDR3 reads CASSPSRGDTIYF.

The rearrangement uses TRBV24-1 and TRBJ2-7. The CDR3 has 13 residues. Germline CDR1 is KGHDR and CDR2 is SFDVKD. CDR3 amino acids: CATSDPPRGEQYF.

J is TRBJ2-4 and V is TRBV10-1. CDR3 length: 15 amino acids. The germline V gene encodes CDR1 WNHNN and CDR2 SYGVQD (reference sequence). The CDR3 protein is CASSESRLAKNSQYF.

The chain has TRBV20-1 and TRBJ2-5; TCRdb calls TRBD2, which cannot be checked without DNA. The CDR3 loop spans 15 amino acids. The germline V gene has CDR1 DFQATT and CDR2 SNEGSKA (reference sequence). The chain's CDR3 is CSARGLAGAEETQYF.